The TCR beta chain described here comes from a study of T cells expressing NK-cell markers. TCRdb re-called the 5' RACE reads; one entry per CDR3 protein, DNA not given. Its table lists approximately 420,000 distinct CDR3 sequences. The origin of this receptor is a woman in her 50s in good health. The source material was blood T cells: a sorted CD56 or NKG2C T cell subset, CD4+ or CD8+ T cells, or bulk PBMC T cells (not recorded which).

The CDR3 sequence is CASISNALGPLGDEQFF. This chain connects TRBV25-1 to TRBJ2-1; as DNA is missing, the TRBD1 call by TCRdb cannot be tested. Germline V gene data show CDR1 as MGHDK and CDR2 as SYGVNS. This CDR3 comprises 17 residues.